Shown below are 15 T cell receptor beta chains from a single sample sequenced in a study of T cells in Graves' hyperthyroidism and ophthalmopathy. There were TCR beta CDR3 regions amplified from RNA transcripts. During a first-round RT-PCR of the TCR CDR3, the HTBI primer set was used. Each CDR3 protein is one row after TCRdb ran MiXCR on the multiplex PCR reads. Altogether around 660,000 distinct CDR3 sequences are present, over 40% being singletons, with the ten largest covering about 7.2%. The sequencing input was peripheral blood or thyroid tissue (not recorded which). These receptors all come from an adult man with Graves' disease, either hyperthyroidism or ophthalmopathy (not recorded which).

J is TRBJ1-6 and V is TRBV20-1, with 10 bases that match TRBD1. The germline V gene has CDR1 DFQATT and CDR2 SNEGSKA (reference sequence). The CDR3 totals 15 residues. Trimming removed 2 bases from V and 10 bases from J; junction bases left unmatched: 8. CDR3: CSARTAGTGDSPLHF. CDR3 coding DNA: TGCAGTGCTAGAACCGCGGGGACAGGGGACTCACCCCTCCACTTT.

V usage is TRBV25-1 and J usage is TRBJ1-1; 9 bases fit TRBD1. J lost 7 bases, V lost 6 bases, and 12 bases had no gene match. CDR1 and CDR2 (germline): MGHDK, SYGVNS. The CDR3 is made up of 15 amino acids. CDR3 DNA sequence: TGTGCCAGCAGCCAAGATATCGGACAGGGGCGTGAAGCTTTCTTT. Translating it yields CASSQDIGQGREAFF.

This chain links TRBV5-1 with TRBJ1-1, with D tentatively TRBD1 (6 bases). V was clipped by 2 bases and J by 1 base, with 12 bases between them. In germline, CDR1 is SGHRS, CDR2 YFSETQ. CDR3 length equals 15 residues. Written as DNA, the CDR3 is TGCGCCAGCAGCTTAACAGGGATTACGAACACTGAAGCTTTCTTT. It specifies CASSLTGITNTEAFF. Full variable domain (outside the CDR3, taken from reference TRBV5-1 and TRBJ1-1): KAGVTQTPRYLIKTRGQQVTLSCSPISGHRSVSWYQQTPGQGLQFLFEYFSETQRNKGNFPGRFSGRQFSNSRSEMNVSTLELGDSALYLCASSLTGITNTEAFFGQGTRLTVV.

V usage is TRBV7-6 and J usage is TRBJ2-7; no reliable D call. The CDR3 loop spans 13 amino acids. Germline V gene data show CDR1 as SGHVS and CDR2 as FNYEAQ. Trimming cost V 4 bases and J 2 bases, with 9 bases left between them. The CDR3 DNA is TGTGCCAGCAGCTCCCCCCGCCCCTACGAGCAGTACTTC. Protein product: CASSSPRPYEQYF. The full variable domain, completed using reference TRBV7-6 and TRBJ2-7, is GAGVSQSPRYKVTKRGQDVALRCDPISGHVSLYWYRQALGQGPEFLTYFNYEAQQDKSGLPNDRFSAERPEGSISTLTIQRTEQRDSAMYRCASSSPRPYEQYFGPGTRLTVT.

Only a few counts were recorded for this clonotype. The chain has TRBV7-2 and TRBJ1-2; D call uncertain. Germline values: CDR1 SGHTA, CDR2 FQGNSA. Trimming cost V 1 base and J 0 bases, with 15 bases left between them. This CDR3 has 17 residues. Here the CDR3 DNA reads TGTGCCAGCAGCTTAGTGGCCGACTCTGGCGCTAACTATGGCTACACCTTC. Its translation: CASSLVADSGANYGYTF.

This clonotype was counted many times. The chain recombines TRBV24-1 with TRBJ1-5; TRBD1 matches at 8 bases. There are 13 residues in the CDR3. Germline V CDR1 and CDR2: KGHDR, SFDVKD. With V trimmed by 10 bases and J by 5 bases, 6 bases remained unmatched. The CDR3 nucleotides are TGTGCCACAAACGACAGGGGCGATCAGCCCCAGCATTTT. Protein: CATNDRGDQPQHF.

This clonotype was detected ten times or more. The gene calls are TRBV10-3 and TRBJ2-5; 7 nucleotides align to TRBD2. V shed 3 bases and J 4 bases; nucleotides not matched to a gene: 5. This CDR3 spans 14 amino acids. Per germline, CDR1 ENHRY and CDR2 SYGVKD. CDR3 residues: CAISDRSGGETQYF. In nucleotides, the CDR3 is TGTGCCATCAGTGACCGATCGGGAGGAGAGACCCAGTACTTC.

This clonotype appeared many times. The rearrangement links TRBV7-8 to TRBJ2-7, with a weak D call TRBD2 (5 bases). The CDR3 length is 13 residues. V lost 3 bases and J 0 bases, leaving 6 bases between the germline ends. Germline CDR1 SGHVS, CDR2 FQNEAQ. The CDR3 here is CASSFGISYEQYF. The CDR3 DNA reads TGTGCCAGCAGCTTCGGGATCTCCTACGAGCAGTACTTC.

This clonotype has a single count. The chain recombines TRBV11-3 with TRBJ1-5; 9 nucleotides agree with TRBD1. The CDR3 extends over 13 amino acids. The germline CDR1 and CDR2 sequences are SGHNT and YENEEA. V shed 8 bases, J shed 7 bases, and the junction held 6 bases outside the gene matches. CDR3 in DNA: TGTGCCAGCGGCCCAGACAGGGGGCAGCCCCAGCATTTT. Its translation is CASGPDRGQPQHF.

The rearrangement uses TRBV20-1 and TRBJ2-5, with unresolved D. Trimming shortened V by 6 bases and J by 2 bases, and 13 bases separated the two germline ends. CDR1 is DFQATT and CDR2 is SNEGSKA in the germline V gene (reference sequence). The length of the CDR3 is 13 residues. CDR3: CSANRADQETQYF. In DNA form, the CDR3 reads TGCAGTGCAAATCGGGCCGATCAAGAGACCCAGTACTTC.

This clonotype was counted a few times. The chain recombines TRBV7-8 with TRBJ1-1, with D tentatively TRBD1 (6 bases). Germline V gene sequence: CDR1 SGHVS, CDR2 FQNEAQ. The CDR3 is 17 amino acids. Trimming cost V 2 bases and J 3 bases, with 19 bases left between them. CDR3 sequence reads: CASSLNRAGSRDTEAFF. The CDR3 DNA reads as TGTGCCAGCAGCTTAAACAGGGCTGGATCTAGGGACACTGAAGCTTTCTTT.

Ten or more counts support this clonotype. This rearrangement joins TRBV5-1 to TRBJ1-6; maybe TRBD1 (6 bases). Deletions cut 0 bases from V and 2 bases from J, with 9 bases between. Germline V gives CDR1 SGHRS, CDR2 YFSETQ. The CDR3 length is 16 residues. The chain's CDR3 is CASSLAGQTYNSPLHF. The CDR3 nucleotides read TGCGCCAGCAGCTTGGCCGGACAGACCTATAATTCACCCCTCCACTTT.

This clonotype was observed at least ten times. The chain uses TRBV5-1 and TRBJ2-2; D unclear. The CDR3 is 13 amino acids. The germline CDR1 and CDR2 sequences are SGHRS and YFSETQ. Trimming took 4 bases from V and 4 from J, leaving 8 bases between them. CDR3 sequence: CASSNRPTGELFF. As DNA, the CDR3 is TGCGCCAGCAGCAATCGACCCACCGGGGAGCTGTTTTTT.

This clonotype was observed a handful of times. A junction end diverges from the germline sequence, so it may reflect a read error. The genes are TRBV24-1 and TRBJ1-2; 7 bases line up with TRBD1. The CDR3 consists of 14 residues. Germline lookup yields CDR1 KGHDR and CDR2 SFDVKD. The CDR3 DNA sequence: TGTGCCACCAGCGATTGGACAGGCAGCTATGGCTACACCTTC. This encodes CATSDWTGSYGYTF.

The J gene is TRBJ1-2, the V gene TRBV2; 9 positions agree with TRBD1. With 5 bases clipped from V and 4 bases from J, the junction kept 14 bases outside the gene matches. Germline V gene lookup returns CDR1 SNHLY and CDR2 FYNNEI. This CDR3 has 17 amino acids. DNA of the CDR3: TGTGCCAGCAGTTTGCTCCGGACAGGGGCGCTTCGCTATGGCTACACCTTC. Translation gives CASSLLRTGALRYGYTF.